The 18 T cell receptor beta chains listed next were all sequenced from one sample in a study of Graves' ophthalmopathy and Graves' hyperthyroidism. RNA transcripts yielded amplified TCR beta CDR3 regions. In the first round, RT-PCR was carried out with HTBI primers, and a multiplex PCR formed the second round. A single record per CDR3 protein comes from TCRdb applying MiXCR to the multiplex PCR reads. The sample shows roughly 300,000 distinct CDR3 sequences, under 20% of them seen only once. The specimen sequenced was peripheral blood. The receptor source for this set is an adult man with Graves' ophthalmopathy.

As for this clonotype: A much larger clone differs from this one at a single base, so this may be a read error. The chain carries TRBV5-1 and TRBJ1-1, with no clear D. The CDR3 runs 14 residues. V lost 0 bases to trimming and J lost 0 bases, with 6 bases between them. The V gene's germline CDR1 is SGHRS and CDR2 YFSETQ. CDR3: CASSLEELNTEAFF. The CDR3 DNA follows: TGCGCCAGCAGCTTGGAAGAGCTGAACACTGAAGCTTTCTTT.

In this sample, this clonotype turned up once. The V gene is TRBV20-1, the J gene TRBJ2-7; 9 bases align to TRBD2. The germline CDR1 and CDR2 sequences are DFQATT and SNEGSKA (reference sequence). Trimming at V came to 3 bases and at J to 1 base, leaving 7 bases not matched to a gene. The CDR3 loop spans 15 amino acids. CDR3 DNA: TGCAGTGCTAGGGAAAATAGCGGGAGTTCCTACGAGCAGTACTTC. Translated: CSARENSGSSYEQYF.

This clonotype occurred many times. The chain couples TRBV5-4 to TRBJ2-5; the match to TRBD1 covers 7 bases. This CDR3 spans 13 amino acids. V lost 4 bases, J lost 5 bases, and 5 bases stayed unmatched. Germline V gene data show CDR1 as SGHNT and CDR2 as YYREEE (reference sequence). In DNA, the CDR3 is TGTGCCAGCAGCCAAGGGGGCGTGGAGACCCAGTACTTC. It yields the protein CASSQGGVETQYF. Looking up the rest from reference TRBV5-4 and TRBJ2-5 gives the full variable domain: ETGVTQSPTHLIKTRGQQVTLRCSSQSGHNTVSWYQQALGQGPQFIFQYYREEENGRGNFPPRFSGLQFPNYSSELNVNALELDDSALYLCASSQGGVETQYFGPGTRLLVL.

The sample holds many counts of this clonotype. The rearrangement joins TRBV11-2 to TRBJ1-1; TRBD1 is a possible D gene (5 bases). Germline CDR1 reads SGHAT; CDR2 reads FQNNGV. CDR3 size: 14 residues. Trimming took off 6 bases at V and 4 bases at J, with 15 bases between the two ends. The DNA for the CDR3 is TGTGCCAGCAGACACGCGGGGAGGGGCACTGAAGCTTTCTTT. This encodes CASRHAGRGTEAFF.

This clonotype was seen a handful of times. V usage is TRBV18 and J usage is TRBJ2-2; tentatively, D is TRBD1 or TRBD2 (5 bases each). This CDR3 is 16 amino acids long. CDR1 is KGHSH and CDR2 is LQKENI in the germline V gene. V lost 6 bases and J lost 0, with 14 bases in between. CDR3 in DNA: TGTGCCAGCTCGCAGGGACCACCTTCGAACACCGGGGAGCTGTTTTTT. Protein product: CASSQGPPSNTGELFF.

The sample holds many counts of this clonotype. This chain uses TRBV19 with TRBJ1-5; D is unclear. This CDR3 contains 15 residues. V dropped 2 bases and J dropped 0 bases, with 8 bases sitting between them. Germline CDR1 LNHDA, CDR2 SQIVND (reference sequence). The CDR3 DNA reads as TGTGCCAGTAGTATAAGTTACAGTAGCAATCAGCCCCAGCATTTT. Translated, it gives CASSISYSSNQPQHF.

The CDR3 nucleotides read TGTGCCAGCAGTCCCATAGCGGGAGGGGAGACCCAGTACTTC. Amino acid sequence: CASSPIAGGETQYF. The chain combines TRBV6-2 or TRBV6-3 with TRBJ2-5; 11 bases are a match to TRBD2. The V gene end was trimmed by 5 bases and the J gene end by 5 bases; junction bases not matched to a gene: 4. CDR1 MNHEY and CDR2 SVGEGT come from the germline V gene. This CDR3 has 14 residues.

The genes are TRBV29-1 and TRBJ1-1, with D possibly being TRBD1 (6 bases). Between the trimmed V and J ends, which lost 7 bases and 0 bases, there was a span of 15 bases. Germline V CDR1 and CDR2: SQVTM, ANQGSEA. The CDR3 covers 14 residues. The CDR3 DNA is TGCAGCGCAACAGGGAGCTACGTGAACACTGAAGCTTTCTTT. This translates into CSATGSYVNTEAFF.

CDR3 region: CASSLGQGQQPQHF. CDR3 sequence (DNA): TGTGCCAGCAGTTTAGGACAGGGGCAACAGCCCCAGCATTTT. The rearrangement joins TRBV12-3 or TRBV12-4 to TRBJ1-5; 8 bases line up with TRBD1. This CDR3 contains 14 residues. V trimming: 1 base; J trimming: 7 bases; junction bases outside the gene matches: 3.

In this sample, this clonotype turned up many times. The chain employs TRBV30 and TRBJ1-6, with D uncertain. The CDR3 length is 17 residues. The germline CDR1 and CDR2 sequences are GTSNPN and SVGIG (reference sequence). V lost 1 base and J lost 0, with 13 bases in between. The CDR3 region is CAWSDLMGSSYNSPLHF. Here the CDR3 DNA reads TGTGCCTGGAGTGACTTGATGGGAAGCTCCTATAATTCACCCCTCCACTTT.

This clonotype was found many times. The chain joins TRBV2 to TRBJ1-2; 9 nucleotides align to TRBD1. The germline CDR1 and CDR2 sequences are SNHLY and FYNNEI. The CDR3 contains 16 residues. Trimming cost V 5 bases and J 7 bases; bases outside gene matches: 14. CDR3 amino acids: CASSPFSWTGEGGYTF. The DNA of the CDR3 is TGTGCCAGCAGTCCATTCTCTTGGACAGGGGAGGGTGGCTACACCTTC.

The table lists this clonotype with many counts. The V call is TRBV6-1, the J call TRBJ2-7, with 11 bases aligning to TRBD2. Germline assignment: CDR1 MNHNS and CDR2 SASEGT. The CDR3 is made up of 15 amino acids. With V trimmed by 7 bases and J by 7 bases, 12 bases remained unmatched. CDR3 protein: CASMGLAGGAWEQYF. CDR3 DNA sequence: TGTGCCAGCATGGGGCTAGCGGGAGGAGCATGGGAGCAGTACTTC.

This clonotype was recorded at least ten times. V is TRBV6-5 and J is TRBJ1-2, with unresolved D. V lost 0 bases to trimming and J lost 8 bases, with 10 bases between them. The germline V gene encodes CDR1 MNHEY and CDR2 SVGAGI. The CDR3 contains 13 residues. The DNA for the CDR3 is TGTGCCAGCAGTTACTCCCGATCTTGGGGCTACACCTTC. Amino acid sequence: CASSYSRSWGYTF.

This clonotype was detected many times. CDR3 amino acids: CASRPGTGANLAFF. CDR3 DNA sequence: TGTGCCAGCAGACCCGGGACAGGAGCTAATCTGGCTTTCTTT. This chain connects TRBV28 to TRBJ1-1; TRBD1 matches 8 bases. V lost 6 bases to trimming and J lost 11 bases; unmatched junction nucleotides: 14. Germline lookup yields CDR1 MDHEN and CDR2 SYDVKM. The CDR3 spans 14 residues.

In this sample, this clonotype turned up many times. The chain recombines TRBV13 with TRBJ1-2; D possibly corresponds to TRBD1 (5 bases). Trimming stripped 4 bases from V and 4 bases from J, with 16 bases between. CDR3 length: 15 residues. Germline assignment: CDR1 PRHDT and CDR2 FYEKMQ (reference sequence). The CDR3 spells CASSSLQERSYGYTF. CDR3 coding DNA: TGTGCCAGCAGCTCCCTACAGGAACGGTCCTATGGCTACACCTTC.

CDR3 in DNA: TGCAGCGTTGGGGAGTACGGACAGGGCTCCGGCTACACCTTC. Translation gives CSVGEYGQGSGYTF. The J gene is TRBJ1-2, the V gene TRBV29-1; 8 nucleotides agree with TRBD1. Trimming took 4 bases from V and 8 from J; bases not matched to a gene: 12. Germline CDR1 and CDR2: SQVTM and ANQGSEA. The CDR3 sequence is 14 residues long.

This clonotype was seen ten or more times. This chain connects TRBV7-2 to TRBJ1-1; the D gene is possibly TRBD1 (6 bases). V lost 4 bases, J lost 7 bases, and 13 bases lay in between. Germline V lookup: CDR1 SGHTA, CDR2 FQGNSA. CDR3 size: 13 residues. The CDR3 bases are TGTGCCAGCAGCTCACAGGGTTTCGGTGAAGCTTTCTTT. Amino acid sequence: CASSSQGFGEAFF. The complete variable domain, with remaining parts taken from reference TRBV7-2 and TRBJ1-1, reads GAGVSQSPSNKVTEKGKDVELRCDPISGHTALYWYRQSLGQGLEFLIYFQGNSAPDKSGLPSDRFSAERTGGSVSTLTIQRTQQEDSAVYLCASSSQGFGEAFFGQGTRLTVV.

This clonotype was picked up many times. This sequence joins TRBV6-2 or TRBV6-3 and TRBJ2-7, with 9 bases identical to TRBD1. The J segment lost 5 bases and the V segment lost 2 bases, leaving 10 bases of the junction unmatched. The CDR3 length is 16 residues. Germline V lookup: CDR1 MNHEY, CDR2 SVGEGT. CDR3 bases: TGTGCCAGCAGTTACCCCTTGGGACAGGGAGTTGACGAGCAGTACTTC. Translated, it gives CASSYPLGQGVDEQYF.